This T cell receptor (beta chain) is from a study of response to subunit inactivated influenza vaccine. Study results and limitations: Researchers suggested that each seasonal influenza vaccination recruits few new T cells.

Germline lookup yields CDR1 SGHRS and CDR2 YFSETQ. The V gene lost 0 bases and the J gene lost 7 bases, with 16 bases spanning the gap. The CDR3 contains 15 residues. TCRdb used MiXCR to reprocess the RT-PCR reads, holding one entry per CDR3 protein. Among around 530,000 distinct CDR3 sequences listed, 15% to 20% were seen once. There are a few counts of this clonotype. Its specificity is unknown. The sequences come from CD4+ T cells sorted from PBMCs, collected less than 30 months after vaccination. The clonotype was recovered from a man between 50 and 75 years old who received an inactivated influenza vaccine. The chain combines TRBV5-1 with TRBJ1-1, with D possibly TRBD1 on 6 matching bases. The CDR3: CASSLETGIVGEAFF. CDR3 coding DNA: TGCGCCAGCAGCTTGGAAACAGGGATAGTCGGTGAAGCTTTCTTT.